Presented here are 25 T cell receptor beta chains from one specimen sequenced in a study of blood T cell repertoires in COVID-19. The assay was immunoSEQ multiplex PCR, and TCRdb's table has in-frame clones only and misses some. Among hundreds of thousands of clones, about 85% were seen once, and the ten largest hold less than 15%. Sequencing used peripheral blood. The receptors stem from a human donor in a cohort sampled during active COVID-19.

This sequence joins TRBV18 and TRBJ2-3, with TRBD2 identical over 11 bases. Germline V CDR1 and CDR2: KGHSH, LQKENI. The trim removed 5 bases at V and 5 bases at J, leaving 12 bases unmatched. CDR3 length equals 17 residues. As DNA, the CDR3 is TGTGCCAGCTCAGAATATCGGCCTAGCGGGAGGCAAGATACGCAGTATTTT. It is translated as CASSEYRPSGRQDTQYF.

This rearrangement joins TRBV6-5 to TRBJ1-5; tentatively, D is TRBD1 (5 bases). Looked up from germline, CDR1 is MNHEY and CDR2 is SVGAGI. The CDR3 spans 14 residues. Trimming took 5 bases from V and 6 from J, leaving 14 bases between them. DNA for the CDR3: TGTGCCAGCAGTCCCGGGGGGGGGAGTCAGCCCCAGCATTTT. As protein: CASSPGGGSQPQHF.

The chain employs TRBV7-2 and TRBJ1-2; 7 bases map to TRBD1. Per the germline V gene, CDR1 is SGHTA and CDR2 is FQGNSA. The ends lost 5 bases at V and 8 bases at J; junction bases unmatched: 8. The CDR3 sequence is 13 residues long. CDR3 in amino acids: CASSRQGVDGYTF. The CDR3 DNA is TGTGCCAGCAGCCGACAGGGTGTGGACGGCTACACCTTC. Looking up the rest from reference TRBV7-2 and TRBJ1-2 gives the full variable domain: GAGVSQSPSNKVTEKGKDVELRCDPISGHTALYWYRQSLGQGLEFLIYFQGNSAPDKSGLPSDRFSAERTGGSVSTLTIQRTQQEDSAVYLCASSRQGVDGYTFGSGTRLTVV.

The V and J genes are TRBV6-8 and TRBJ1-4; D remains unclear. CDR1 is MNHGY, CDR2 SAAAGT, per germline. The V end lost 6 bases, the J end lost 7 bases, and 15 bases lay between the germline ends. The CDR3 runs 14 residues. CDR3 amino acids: CASSERREIEKLFF. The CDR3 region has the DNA TGTGCCAGCAGCGAGCGTAGGGAGATTGAAAAACTGTTTTTT.

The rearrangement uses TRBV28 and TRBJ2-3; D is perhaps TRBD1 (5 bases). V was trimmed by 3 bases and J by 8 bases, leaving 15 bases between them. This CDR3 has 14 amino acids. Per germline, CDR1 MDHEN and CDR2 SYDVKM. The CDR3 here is CASSFQGGAGTQYF. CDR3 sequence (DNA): TGTGCCAGCAGTTTCCAGGGTGGAGCCGGTACGCAGTATTTT.

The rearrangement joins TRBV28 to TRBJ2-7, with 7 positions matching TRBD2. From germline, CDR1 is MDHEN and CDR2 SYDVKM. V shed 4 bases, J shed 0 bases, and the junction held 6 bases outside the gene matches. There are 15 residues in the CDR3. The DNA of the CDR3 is TGTGCCAGCAGTTCGTTGCGGGAGCCCTCCTACGAGCAGTACTTC. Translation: CASSSLREPSYEQYF.

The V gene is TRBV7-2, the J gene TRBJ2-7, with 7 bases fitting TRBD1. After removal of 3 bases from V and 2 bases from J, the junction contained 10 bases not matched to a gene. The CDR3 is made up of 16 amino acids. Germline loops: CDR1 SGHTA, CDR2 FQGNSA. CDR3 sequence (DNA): TGTGCCAGCAGCTTGGGACAGCTCTCGGGAACCTACGAGCAGTACTTC. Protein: CASSLGQLSGTYEQYF.

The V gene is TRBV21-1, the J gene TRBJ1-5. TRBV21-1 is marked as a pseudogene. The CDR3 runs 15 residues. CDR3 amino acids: CASSHGRVEGQPQHF. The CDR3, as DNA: TGTGCCAGCAGCCACGGGAGGGTTGAGGGTCAGCCCCAGCATTTT.

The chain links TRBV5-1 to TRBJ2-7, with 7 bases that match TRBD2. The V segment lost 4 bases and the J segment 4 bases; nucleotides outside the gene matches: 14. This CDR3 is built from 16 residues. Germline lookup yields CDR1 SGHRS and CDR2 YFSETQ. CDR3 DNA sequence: TGCGCCAGCAGCCCAATACACGGGTCGGGGGGTTACGAGCAGTACTTC. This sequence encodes CASSPIHGSGGYEQYF.

In DNA form, the CDR3 reads TGCGCCAGCAGCTTGGGGGGGACAGGGCCGACCTACGAGCAGTACTTC. It translates to CASSLGGTGPTYEQYF. V and J are TRBV5-1 and TRBJ2-7; 9 nucleotides agree with TRBD1. The germline gives CDR1 SGHRS, CDR2 YFSETQ. The CDR3 extends over 16 amino acids. V was pared by 0 bases and J by 2 bases, with 6 bases of the junction left unmatched.

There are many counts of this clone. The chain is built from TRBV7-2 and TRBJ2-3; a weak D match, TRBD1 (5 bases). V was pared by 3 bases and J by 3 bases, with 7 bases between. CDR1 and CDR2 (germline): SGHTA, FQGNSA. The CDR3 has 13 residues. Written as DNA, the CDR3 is TGTGCCAGCAGCTTCCAGGGTACAGATACGCAGTATTTT. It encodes CASSFQGTDTQYF.

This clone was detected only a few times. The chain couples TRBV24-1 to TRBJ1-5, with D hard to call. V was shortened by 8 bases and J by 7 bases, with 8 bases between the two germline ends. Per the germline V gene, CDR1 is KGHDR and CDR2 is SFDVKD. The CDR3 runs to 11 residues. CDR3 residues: CATKRGQPQHF. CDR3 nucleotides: TGTGCCACCAAGCGAGGACAGCCCCAGCATTTT.

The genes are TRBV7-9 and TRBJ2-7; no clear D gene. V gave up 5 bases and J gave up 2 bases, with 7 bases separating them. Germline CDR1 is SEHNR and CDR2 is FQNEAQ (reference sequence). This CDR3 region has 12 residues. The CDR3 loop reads CASSLNTYEQYF. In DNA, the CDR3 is TGTGCCAGCAGCCTTAATACCTACGAGCAGTACTTC.

CDR3 in DNA: TGTGCCAGCAGTTACTCGAGTAGCGGGAAATCCTACGAGCAGTACTTC. This codes for CASSYSSSGKSYEQYF. V and J are TRBV6-5 and TRBJ2-7; TRBD2 matches at 8 bases. V gave up 0 bases and J gave up 1 base; unmatched junction bases: 5. Germline assignment: CDR1 MNHEY and CDR2 SVGAGI. This CDR3 has 16 residues.

Written as DNA, the CDR3 is TGTGCCAGCAGCTTAAGGGGACTAGCGGGAGGAGAGACCCAGTACTTC. This encodes CASSLRGLAGGETQYF. This chain links TRBV7-6 with TRBJ2-5; 15 nucleotides agree with TRBD2. The CDR3 runs to 16 residues. V was pared by 2 bases and J by 4 bases, with 2 bases of the junction left unmatched. Germline-derived CDR1 and CDR2 are SGHVS and FNYEAQ. The whole variable domain, filled in from reference TRBV7-6 and TRBJ2-5, reads GAGVSQSPRYKVTKRGQDVALRCDPISGHVSLYWYRQALGQGPEFLTYFNYEAQQDKSGLPNDRFSAERPEGSISTLTIQRTEQRDSAMYRCASSLRGLAGGETQYFGPGTRLLVL.

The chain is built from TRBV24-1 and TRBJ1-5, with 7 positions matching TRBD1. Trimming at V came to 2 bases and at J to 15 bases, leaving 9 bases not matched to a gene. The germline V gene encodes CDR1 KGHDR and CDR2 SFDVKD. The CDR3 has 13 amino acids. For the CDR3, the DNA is TGTGCCACCAGTGATTCCCGGGACAGAGTGTCGCATTTT. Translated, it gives CATSDSRDRVSHF.

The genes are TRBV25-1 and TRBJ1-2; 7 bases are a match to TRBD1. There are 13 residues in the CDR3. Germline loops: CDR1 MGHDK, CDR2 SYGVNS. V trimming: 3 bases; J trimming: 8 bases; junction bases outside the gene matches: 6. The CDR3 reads CASSDRGQGGYTF. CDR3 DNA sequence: TGTGCCAGCAGTGATAGGGGGCAAGGGGGCTACACCTTC.

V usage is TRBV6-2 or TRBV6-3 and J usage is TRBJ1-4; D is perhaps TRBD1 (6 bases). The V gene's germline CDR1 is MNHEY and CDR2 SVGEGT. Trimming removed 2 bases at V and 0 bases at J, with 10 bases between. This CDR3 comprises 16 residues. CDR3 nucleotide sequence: TGTGCCAGCAGTTACCGGACAGTTGCAACTAATGAAAAACTGTTTTTT. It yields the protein CASSYRTVATNEKLFF.

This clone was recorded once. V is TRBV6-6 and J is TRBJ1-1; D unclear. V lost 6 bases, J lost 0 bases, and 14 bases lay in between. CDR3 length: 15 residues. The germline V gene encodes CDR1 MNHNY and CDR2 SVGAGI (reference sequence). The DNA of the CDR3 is TGTGCCAGCAGCAAACTTACAGTCATGAACACTGAAGCTTTCTTT. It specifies CASSKLTVMNTEAFF.

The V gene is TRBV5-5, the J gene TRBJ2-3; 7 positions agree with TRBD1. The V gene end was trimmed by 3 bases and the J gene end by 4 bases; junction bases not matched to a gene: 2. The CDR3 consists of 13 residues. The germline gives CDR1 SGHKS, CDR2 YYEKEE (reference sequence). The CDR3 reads CASSWGTADTQYF. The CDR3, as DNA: TGTGCCAGCAGCTGGGGGACAGCAGATACGCAGTATTTT.

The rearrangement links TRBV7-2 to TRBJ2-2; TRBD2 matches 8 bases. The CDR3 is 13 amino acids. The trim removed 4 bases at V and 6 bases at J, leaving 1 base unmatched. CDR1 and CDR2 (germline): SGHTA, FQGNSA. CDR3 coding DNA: TGTGCCAGCAGCTCGCGGGAGGCCGGGGAGCTGTTTTTT. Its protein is CASSSREAGELFF.

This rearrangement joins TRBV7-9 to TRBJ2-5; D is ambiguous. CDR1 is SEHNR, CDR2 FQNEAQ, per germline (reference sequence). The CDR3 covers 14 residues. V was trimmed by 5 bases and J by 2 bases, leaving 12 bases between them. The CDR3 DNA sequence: TGTGCCAGCAGCCGAAGAGACTTTCAAGAGACCCAGTACTTC. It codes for CASSRRDFQETQYF. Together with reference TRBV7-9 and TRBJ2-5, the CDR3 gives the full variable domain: DTGVSQNPRHKITKRGQNVTFRCDPISEHNRLYWYRQTLGQGPEFLTYFQNEAQLEKSRLLSDRFSAERPKGSFSTLEIQRTEQGDSAMYLCASSRRDFQETQYFGPGTRLLVL.

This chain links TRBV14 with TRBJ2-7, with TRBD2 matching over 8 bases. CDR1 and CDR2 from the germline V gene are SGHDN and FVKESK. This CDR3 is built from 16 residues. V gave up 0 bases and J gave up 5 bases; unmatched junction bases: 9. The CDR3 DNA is TGTGCCAGCAGCCAAGATTTCCGGGAGGGCCTCCACGAGCAGTACTTC. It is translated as CASSQDFREGLHEQYF.

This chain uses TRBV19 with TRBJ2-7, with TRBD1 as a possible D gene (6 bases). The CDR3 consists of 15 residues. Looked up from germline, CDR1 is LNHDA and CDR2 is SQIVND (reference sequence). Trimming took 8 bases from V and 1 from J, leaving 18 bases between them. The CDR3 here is CASGGNRDGSYEQYF. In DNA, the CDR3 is TGTGCCAGTGGGGGCAATCGGGACGGATCCTACGAGCAGTACTTC.

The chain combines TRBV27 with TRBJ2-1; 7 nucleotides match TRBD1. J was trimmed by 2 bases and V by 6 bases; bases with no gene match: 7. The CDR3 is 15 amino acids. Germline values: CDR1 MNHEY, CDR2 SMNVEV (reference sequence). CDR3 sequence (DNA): TGTGCCAGCAGCCCGGGACAGCTTCCCTACAATGAGCAGTTCTTC. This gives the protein CASSPGQLPYNEQFF.